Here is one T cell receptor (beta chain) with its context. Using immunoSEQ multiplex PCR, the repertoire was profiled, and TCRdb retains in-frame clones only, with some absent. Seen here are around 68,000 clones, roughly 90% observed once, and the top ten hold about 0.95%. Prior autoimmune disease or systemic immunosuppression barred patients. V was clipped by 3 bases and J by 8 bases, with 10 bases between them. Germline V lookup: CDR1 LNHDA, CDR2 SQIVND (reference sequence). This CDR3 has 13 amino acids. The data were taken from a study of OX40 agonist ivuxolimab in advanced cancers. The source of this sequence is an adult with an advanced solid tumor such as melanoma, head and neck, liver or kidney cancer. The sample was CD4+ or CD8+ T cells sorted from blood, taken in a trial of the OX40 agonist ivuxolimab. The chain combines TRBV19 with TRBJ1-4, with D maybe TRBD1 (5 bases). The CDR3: CASSIQGREKLFF. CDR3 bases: TGTGCCAGTAGTATCCAGGGACGGGAAAAACTGTTTTTT.